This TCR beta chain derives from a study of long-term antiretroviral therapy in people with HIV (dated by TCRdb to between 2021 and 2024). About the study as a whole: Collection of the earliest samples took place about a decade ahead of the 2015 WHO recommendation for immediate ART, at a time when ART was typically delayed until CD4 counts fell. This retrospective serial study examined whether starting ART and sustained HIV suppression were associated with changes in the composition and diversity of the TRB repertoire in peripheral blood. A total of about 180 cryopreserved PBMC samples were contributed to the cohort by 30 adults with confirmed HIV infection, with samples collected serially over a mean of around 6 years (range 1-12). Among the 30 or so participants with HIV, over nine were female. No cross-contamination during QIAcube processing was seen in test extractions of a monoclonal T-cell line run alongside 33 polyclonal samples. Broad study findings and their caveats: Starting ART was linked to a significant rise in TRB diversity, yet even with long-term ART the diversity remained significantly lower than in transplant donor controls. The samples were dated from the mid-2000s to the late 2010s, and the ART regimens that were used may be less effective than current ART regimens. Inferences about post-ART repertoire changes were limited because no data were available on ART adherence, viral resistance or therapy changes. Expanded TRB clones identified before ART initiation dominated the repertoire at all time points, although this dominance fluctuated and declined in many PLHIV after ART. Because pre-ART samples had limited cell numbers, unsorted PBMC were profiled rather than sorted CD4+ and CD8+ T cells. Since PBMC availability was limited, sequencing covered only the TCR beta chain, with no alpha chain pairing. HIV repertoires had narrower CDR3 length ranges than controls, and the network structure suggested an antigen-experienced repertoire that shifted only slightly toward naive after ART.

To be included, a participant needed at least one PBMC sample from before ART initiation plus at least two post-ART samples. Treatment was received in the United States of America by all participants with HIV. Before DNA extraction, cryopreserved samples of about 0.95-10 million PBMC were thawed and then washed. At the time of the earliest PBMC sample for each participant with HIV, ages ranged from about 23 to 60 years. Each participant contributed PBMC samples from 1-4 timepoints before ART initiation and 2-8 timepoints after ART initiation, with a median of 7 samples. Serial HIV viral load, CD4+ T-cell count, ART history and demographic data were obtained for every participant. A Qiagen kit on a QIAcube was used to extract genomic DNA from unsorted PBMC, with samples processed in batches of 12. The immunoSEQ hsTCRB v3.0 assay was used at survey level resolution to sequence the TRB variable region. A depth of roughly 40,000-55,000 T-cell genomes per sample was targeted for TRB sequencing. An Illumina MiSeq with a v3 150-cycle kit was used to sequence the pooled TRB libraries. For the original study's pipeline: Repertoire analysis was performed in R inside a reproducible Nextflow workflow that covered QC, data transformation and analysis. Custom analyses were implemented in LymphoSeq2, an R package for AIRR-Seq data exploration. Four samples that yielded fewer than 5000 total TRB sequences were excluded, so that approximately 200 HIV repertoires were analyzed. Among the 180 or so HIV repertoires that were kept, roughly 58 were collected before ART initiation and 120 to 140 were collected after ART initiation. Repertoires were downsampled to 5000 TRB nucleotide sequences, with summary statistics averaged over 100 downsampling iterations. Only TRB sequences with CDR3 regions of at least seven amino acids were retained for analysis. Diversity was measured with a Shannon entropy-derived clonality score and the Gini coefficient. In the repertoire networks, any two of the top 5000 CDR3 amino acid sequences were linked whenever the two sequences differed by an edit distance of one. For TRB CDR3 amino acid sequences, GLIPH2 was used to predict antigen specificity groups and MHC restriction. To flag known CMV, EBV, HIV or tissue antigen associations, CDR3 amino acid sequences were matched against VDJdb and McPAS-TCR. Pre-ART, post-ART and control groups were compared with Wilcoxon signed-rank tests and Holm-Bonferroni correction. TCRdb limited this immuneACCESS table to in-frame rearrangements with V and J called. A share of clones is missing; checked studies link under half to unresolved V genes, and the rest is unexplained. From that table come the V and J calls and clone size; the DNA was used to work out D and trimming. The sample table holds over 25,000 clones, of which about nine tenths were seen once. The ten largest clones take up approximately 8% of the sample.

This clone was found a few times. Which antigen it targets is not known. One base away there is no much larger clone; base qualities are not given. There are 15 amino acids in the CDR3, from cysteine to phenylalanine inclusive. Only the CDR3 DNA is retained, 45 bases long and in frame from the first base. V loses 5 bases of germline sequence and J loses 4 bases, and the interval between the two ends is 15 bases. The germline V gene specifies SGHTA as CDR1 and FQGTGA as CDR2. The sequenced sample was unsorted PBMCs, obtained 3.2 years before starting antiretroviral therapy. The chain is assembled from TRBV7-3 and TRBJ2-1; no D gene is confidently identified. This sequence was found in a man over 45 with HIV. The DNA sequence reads TGTGCCAGCAGCCCCCGGCACAGTCAATACAATGAGCAGTTCTTC. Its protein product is CASSPRHSQYNEQFF.